Presented here are 26 T cell receptor beta chains from one specimen sequenced in a study of blood T cell repertoires in COVID-19. The protocol was immunoSEQ multiplex PCR, while the TCRdb copy is restricted to in-frame clones and leaves out a portion. The profile shows 200,000 to 300,000 clones, about 88% of them singletons. Specimen: peripheral blood. These receptor sequences come from a man between 60 and 70 years old who had recovered from COVID-19.

J is TRBJ2-4 and V is TRBV3-1 (or the pseudogene TRBV3-2), with TRBD1 matching over 12 bases. Trimming at V came to 3 bases and at J to 3 bases, leaving 15 bases not matched to a gene. The CDR3 loop spans 20 amino acids. The germline V gene has CDR1 LGHDT and CDR2 YNNKEL (reference sequence). CDR3 amino acids: CASSHWGTGGRGYGKNIQYF. In DNA form, the CDR3 reads TGTGCCAGCAGCCATTGGGGGACAGGGGGCCGCGGATATGGCAAAAACATTCAGTACTTC.

This clone was detected once. The V call is TRBV3-1 (or the pseudogene TRBV3-2), the J call TRBJ2-1, with 15 bases fitting TRBD2. This CDR3 has 15 amino acids. CDR1 and CDR2 from the germline V gene are LGHDT and YNNKEL (reference sequence). The V segment lost 6 bases and the J segment 10 bases; nucleotides outside the gene matches: 7. In DNA form, the CDR3 reads TGTGCCAGCAGACCGGGACTAGCGGGGGGCGGGGAGCAGTTCTTC. Amino acids: CASRPGLAGGGEQFF.

The rearrangement links TRBV5-6 to TRBJ2-7; 15 bases line up with TRBD2. Germline lookup yields CDR1 SGHDT and CDR2 YYEEEE. This CDR3 is built from 17 residues. The J segment lost 1 base and the V segment lost 4 bases, leaving 6 bases of the junction unmatched. As DNA, the CDR3 is TGTGCCAGCAGCAGGACTAGCGGGGGGGCGAGGTCCTACGAGCAGTACTTC. It encodes CASSRTSGGARSYEQYF.

This sequence joins TRBV7-6 and TRBJ2-1; perhaps TRBD2 as D (6 bases). The germline CDR1 and CDR2 sequences are SGHVS and FNYEAQ. The CDR3 length is 14 residues. V lost 0 bases and J lost 7, with 10 bases in between. In DNA, the CDR3 is TGTGCCAGCAGCTTAGCGACGGCGGGGAATGAGCAGTTCTTC. It encodes CASSLATAGNEQFF.

This clone occurred once. This rearrangement joins TRBV5-5 to TRBJ1-1; D remains unclear. Trimming left V 0 bases short and J 4 bases short, with 10 bases between. This CDR3 is 14 amino acids long. Per the germline V gene, CDR1 is SGHKS and CDR2 is YYEKEE (reference sequence). The CDR3 DNA is TGTGCCAGCAGCTTGGGAGGAGGGTTCACTGAAGCTTTCTTT. This encodes CASSLGGGFTEAFF.

The CDR3 spells CASSLDRGGHTF. In DNA, the CDR3 is TGTGCCAGCAGCTTAGACAGGGGGGGACACACCTTC. The rearrangement links TRBV7-2 to TRBJ1-2, with 8 bases that match TRBD1. Germline CDR1 and CDR2: SGHTA and FQGNSA. The CDR3 totals 12 residues. The junction had 4 bases not matched to a gene; V was cut back by 1 base and J by 12 bases.

Written as DNA, the CDR3 is TGTGCCAGCAGCCCGGACAGGGTGACGGCTGGAAACACCATATATTTT. It encodes CASSPDRVTAGNTIYF. V gene TRBV7-2 combines with J gene TRBJ1-3, with 8 positions matching TRBD1. V trimming: 5 bases; J trimming: 2 bases; junction bases outside the gene matches: 8. Germline values: CDR1 SGHTA, CDR2 FQGNSA. This CDR3 region has 16 residues.

The chain uses TRBV7-2 and TRBJ2-7, with TRBD1 matching 7 bases. The J segment lost 4 bases and the V segment lost 5 bases, leaving 8 bases of the junction unmatched. Germline CDR1 is SGHTA and CDR2 is FQGNSA. The CDR3 totals 14 residues. CDR3 DNA sequence: TGTGCCAGCAGCCAAACAGGGGTGACTTACGAGCAGTACTTC. Amino acids: CASSQTGVTYEQYF. The full variable domain, completed using reference TRBV7-2 and TRBJ2-7, is GAGVSQSPSNKVTEKGKDVELRCDPISGHTALYWYRQSLGQGLEFLIYFQGNSAPDKSGLPSDRFSAERTGGSVSTLTIQRTQQEDSAVYLCASSQTGVTYEQYFGPGTRLTVT.

V and J are TRBV27 and TRBJ1-1; the match to TRBD1 covers 12 bases. Trimming removed 3 bases from V and 6 bases from J; junction bases left unmatched: 11. This CDR3 spans 17 amino acids. CDR1 is MNHEY and CDR2 is SMNVEV in the germline V gene (reference sequence). The DNA for the CDR3 is TGTGCCAGCAGTTTGGTGGGACAGGGGGCGTGGGGGGCTGAAGCTTTCTTT. Its translation is CASSLVGQGAWGAEAFF.

This chain connects TRBV10-3 to TRBJ2-7; possibly TRBD1 for D (5 bases). Germline values: CDR1 ENHRY, CDR2 SYGVKD. The V and J ends lost 6 bases and 0 bases respectively, with 9 bases between them. The CDR3 consists of 13 residues. This chain's CDR3 is CAIRGQSSYEQYF. CDR3 nucleotides: TGTGCCATCAGGGGGCAGAGCTCCTACGAGCAGTACTTC.

In this sample, this clone turned up a few times. V is TRBV10-1 and J is TRBJ2-7; TRBD1 aligns across 9 bases. Germline loops: CDR1 WNHNN, CDR2 SYGVQD (reference sequence). The length of the CDR3 is 14 residues. V lost 5 bases to trimming and J lost 2 bases; unmatched junction nucleotides: 4. DNA of the CDR3: TGCGCCAGCAGTTTACAGGGGGCCCCCTACGAGCAGTACTTC. Protein sequence: CASSLQGAPYEQYF.

The chain combines TRBV27 with TRBJ1-6; tentative D call: TRBD1 (6 bases). The CDR3 sequence is 14 residues long. Germline V gene data show CDR1 as MNHEY and CDR2 as SMNVEV (reference sequence). V shed 7 bases and J shed 4 bases, with 11 bases lying between them. CDR3 DNA: TGTGCCAGCAACCCAACAGGGTATAATTCACCCCTCCACTTT. It specifies CASNPTGYNSPLHF.

The chain employs TRBV9 and TRBJ2-2; 7 bases align to TRBD2. V shed 0 bases and J 6 bases; nucleotides not matched to a gene: 5. Germline CDR1 reads SGDLS; CDR2 reads YYNGEE. CDR3 size: 15 residues. For the CDR3, the DNA is TGTGCCAGCAGCGTAGACACGGCGGGGGCCGGGGAGCTGTTTTTT. Amino acids: CASSVDTAGAGELFF.

The chain combines TRBV29-1 with TRBJ2-1; TRBD2 aligns across 13 bases. The CDR3 spans 15 residues. Germline values: CDR1 SQVTM, CDR2 ANQGSEA. CDR3 DNA sequence: TGCAGTGGTACTAGCGGGGGGGCTCTGGGTAATGAGCAGTTCTTC. Its translation is CSGTSGGALGNEQFF.

This clone was found a few times. J is TRBJ1-2 and V is TRBV7-2; no reliable D call. Trimming pared 1 base from V and 2 bases from J, leaving 8 bases between. The CDR3 runs 14 residues. CDR1 and CDR2 from the germline V gene are SGHTA and FQGNSA. CDR3 nucleotide sequence: TGTGCCAGCAGCTTAGTACAGCTCAACTATGGCTACACCTTC. Encoded protein: CASSLVQLNYGYTF.

The J gene is TRBJ1-1, the V gene TRBV30; possible D gene TRBD1, 6 bases. V gave up 3 bases and J gave up 6 bases, with 14 bases separating them. CDR3 length equals 13 residues. Germline V gives CDR1 GTSNPN, CDR2 SVGIG (reference sequence). CDR3 region: CAWRPQGIAEAFF. The CDR3 coding sequence is TGTGCCTGGAGACCACAGGGTATCGCTGAAGCTTTCTTT. The variable domain in full, with the rest retrieved from reference TRBV30 and TRBJ1-1, is SQTIHQWPATLVQPVGSPLSLECTVEGTSNPNLYWYRQAAGRGLQLLFYSVGIGQISSEVPQNLSASRPQDRQFILSSKKLLLSDSGFYLCAWRPQGIAEAFFGQGTRLTVV.

The chain recombines TRBV25-1 with TRBJ2-3; 10 bases are shared with TRBD2. The junction had 4 bases not matched to a gene; V was cut back by 5 bases and J by 2 bases. CDR1 is MGHDK, CDR2 SYGVNS, per germline. CDR3 length equals 15 residues. The CDR3 nucleotides are TGTGCCAGCAGTCTACTAGCGGGGTCCACAGATACGCAGTATTTT. Protein product: CASSLLAGSTDTQYF.

This clone was counted a single time. The CDR3 DNA reads as TGTGCCAGCAGCTTAGAGTGGCTAGCGGGGGGGCCGATTATTGACAATGAGCAGTTCTTC. Residues: CASSLEWLAGGPIIDNEQFF. This chain joins TRBV11-2 and TRBJ2-1; 12 bases fit TRBD2. Trimming at V came to 0 bases and at J to 5 bases, leaving 14 bases not matched to a gene. The germline gives CDR1 SGHAT, CDR2 FQNNGV. CDR3 length: 20 amino acids.

CDR3 residues: CASSYGGGADTQYF. In DNA, the CDR3 is TGTGCCAGCAGTTACGGCGGGGGCGCAGATACGCAGTATTTT. This chain joins TRBV6-6 and TRBJ2-3, with D possibly TRBD2 on 7 matching bases. The germline gives CDR1 MNHNY, CDR2 SVGAGI (reference sequence). CDR3 length equals 14 residues. V was shortened by 2 bases and J by 4 bases, with 10 bases between the two germline ends.

This clone was seen more than once but under ten times. The J gene is TRBJ2-1, the V gene TRBV30, with 7 bases aligning to TRBD2. Germline V gives CDR1 GTSNPN, CDR2 SVGIG (reference sequence). The CDR3 is 13 amino acids. Trimming cost V 2 bases and J 8 bases; bases outside gene matches: 6. This CDR3 reads CAWSLVAGHEQFF. In nucleotides, the CDR3 is TGTGCCTGGAGTTTGGTAGCGGGCCATGAGCAGTTCTTC.

This chain links TRBV7-9 with TRBJ2-2, with D maybe TRBD1 (6 bases). Trimming took off 5 bases at V and 5 bases at J, with 12 bases between the two ends. The CDR3 contains 14 residues. The germline V gene encodes CDR1 SEHNR and CDR2 FQNEAQ (reference sequence). The CDR3 nucleotides are TGTGCCAGCAGCACCCGACAGGTGACCGGGGAGCTGTTTTTT. It codes for CASSTRQVTGELFF.

This clone was picked up a small number of times. The chain is built from TRBV5-1 and TRBJ2-5; D unresolved. Germline CDR1 SGHRS, CDR2 YFSETQ. The CDR3 covers 13 residues. V lost 0 bases and J 7 bases, leaving 10 bases between the germline ends. The CDR3 sequence: CASSLEHAGTQYF. The CDR3 coding sequence is TGCGCCAGCAGCTTGGAGCATGCCGGGACCCAGTACTTC.

This clone appeared once. The chain couples TRBV25-1 to TRBJ1-1, with D possibly being TRBD1 (5 bases). V shed 5 bases and J shed 6 bases, with 22 bases lying between them. The CDR3 totals 16 residues. Germline V gene data show CDR1 as MGHDK and CDR2 as SYGVNS. The CDR3 bases are TGTGCCAGCAGTCTCAAACATGGGGGGGAGGTAGCTGAAGCTTTCTTT. Translation: CASSLKHGGEVAEAFF.

On this clone: The sample has other DNA sequences that encode this CDR3 too. The rearrangement joins TRBV12-3 or TRBV12-4 to TRBJ2-5; TRBD1 is a possible D gene (6 bases). The CDR3 runs 13 residues. The ends were cut back, 3 bases at V and 5 bases at J, with 10 bases in the middle. This CDR3 reads CASSFVQGETQYF. CDR3 DNA sequence: TGTGCCAGCAGTTTTGTGCAGGGGGAGACCCAGTACTTC.

The genes are TRBV6-2 or TRBV6-3 and TRBJ2-7; 9 nucleotides align to TRBD1. This CDR3 has 16 amino acids. Germline loops: CDR1 MNHEY, CDR2 SVGEGT. V shed 4 bases and J 6 bases; nucleotides not matched to a gene: 13. CDR3 region: CASSSRLQGAHPEQYF. The CDR3 region has the DNA TGTGCCAGCAGTTCACGACTACAGGGGGCGCATCCCGAGCAGTACTTC.

The J gene is TRBJ1-2, the V gene TRBV19; 12 bases agree with TRBD1. This CDR3 region has 15 residues. With V trimmed by 6 bases and J by 7 bases, 9 bases remained unmatched. The germline V gene encodes CDR1 LNHDA and CDR2 SQIVND (reference sequence). CDR3 protein: CASSRDRGQVGGYTF. DNA of the CDR3: TGTGCCAGTAGCCGGGACAGGGGGCAGGTTGGTGGCTACACCTTC.